Detailed here is one T cell receptor beta chain. Its target is unknown. The data were obtained in a study of T-cell memory formation after mild COVID-19. Findings and caveats of the study: A subset of responding clones appeared in pre-infection memory, suggesting cross-reactive memory joined. Later expanders leaned CD4+, whereas clones that contracted between day 15 and 85 were balanced CD4/CD8.

One entry per CDR3 protein, called by TCRdb with MiXCR from the 5' RACE reads. The repertoire holds around 340,000 distinct CDR3 sequences, with around 13% as singletons. The germline CDR1 and CDR2 sequences are SGHDN and FVKESK. The CDR3 length is 14 residues. The junction had 10 bases not matched to a gene; V was cut back by 9 bases and J by 4 bases. Sequencing used PBMCs or a T cell subset sorted from them (not recorded which). The sequence derives from a man aged 18 to 30 who had mild COVID-19 (a few samples of this study predate the infection). Cell type and time point are not known. J is TRBJ1-2 and V is TRBV14; 8 bases are shared with TRBD1. The CDR3 is CAREPGQGPYGYTF. In DNA, the CDR3 is TGTGCCAGGGAGCCAGGACAGGGCCCCTATGGCTACACCTTC.